At least ten counts were recorded for the clone carrying this T cell receptor (beta chain). Its antigen is as yet unknown. This sample includes further DNA sequences coding for the same CDR3. The data originate from a study of beta chain features in type 1 diabetes. Study-wide points: In these data, an HLA type influence on TCRB rearrangement remained unresolved. It was possible that PCR favored shorter templates, equally so in patients and controls.

Investigators reverse transcribed all isolated RNA, so they sequenced expressed TCRB transcripts. Assay: immunoSEQ multiplex PCR; the TCRdb copy retains only in-frame clones and omits some. The data contain 150,000 or so clones, 11% of them singletons. This CDR3 has 15 residues. V was clipped by 0 bases and J by 2 bases, with 10 bases between them. Looked up from germline, CDR1 is SGHRS and CDR2 is YFSETQ. J is TRBJ2-3 and V is TRBV5-1, with D perhaps TRBD1 (5 bases). This sequence originates from a man younger than 35 in good health. The sample comprised central memory CD4+ T cells from blood. The CDR3 here is CASSLEGQPTDTQYF. In DNA form, the CDR3 reads TGCGCCAGCAGCTTGGAGGGGCAGCCCACAGATACGCAGTATTTT.